The 6 T cell receptor beta chains below all came from one sample that was sequenced in a study of T-cell reconstitution after alpha-beta-depleted transplantation in children. Unique molecular identifiers were built into the TCRbeta library. Via MiXCR, TCRdb re-called the PCR reads, giving one row per CDR3 protein. The sample has around 490,000 distinct CDR3 sequences; 11% are singletons. The sequencing here drew on PBMCs, mostly from graft donor cells, taken 180 days after TCRalphabeta/CD19-depleted stem cell transplant. The receptors come from a female patient between 2 and 15 years old who had a stem cell transplant for aplastic anemia, so the T cells may come from the graft donor.

The chain links TRBV12-3 or TRBV12-4 to TRBJ2-1; the match to TRBD2 covers 8 bases. This CDR3 has 17 residues. V was clipped by 5 bases and J by 0 bases; unmatched bases: 9. The DNA for the CDR3 is TGTGCCAGCAGTACCCGTAGCGGGAAAATCTCCTACAATGAGCAGTTCTTC. This encodes CASSTRSGKISYNEQFF.

This clonotype was seen ten or more times. The chain has TRBV12-3 or TRBV12-4 and TRBJ2-1, with 10 bases identical to TRBD2. V trimming: 6 bases; J trimming: 5 bases; junction bases outside the gene matches: 7. The CDR3 length is 15 residues. The CDR3 reads CASRQLAGIDNEQFF. The CDR3 DNA reads as TGTGCCAGCAGACAACTAGCGGGAATAGACAATGAGCAGTTCTTC.

This chain joins TRBV7-6 and TRBJ2-7; 9 bases line up with TRBD2. Germline values: CDR1 SGHVS, CDR2 FNYEAQ. The CDR3 contains 15 residues. V dropped 5 bases and J dropped 6; count of bases not matched to a gene: 11. CDR3 DNA sequence: TGTGCCAGCAGCCTCCCTATAGCGGGAGTAACCGAGCAGTACTTC. It yields the protein CASSLPIAGVTEQYF.

This clonotype was seen only a few times. This chain links TRBV7-2 with TRBJ1-2, with TRBD1 matching over 7 bases. V dropped 4 bases and J dropped 6; count of bases not matched to a gene: 8. CDR1 and CDR2 (germline): SGHTA, FQGNSA. CDR3 length equals 14 residues. CDR3 DNA: TGTGCCAGCAGCTGGAGACAGGGCGAGGATGGCTACACCTTC. Its protein is CASSWRQGEDGYTF.

The rearrangement links TRBV29-1 to TRBJ1-2, with 7 bases aligning to TRBD1. V was pared by 1 base and J by 2 bases, with 10 bases of the junction left unmatched. Germline values: CDR1 SQVTM, CDR2 ANQGSEA. CDR3 length: 16 residues. The DNA for the CDR3 is TGCAGCGTTGAAGGGGGTAGGGGACAGATGAACTATGGCTACACCTTC. It translates to CSVEGGRGQMNYGYTF.

The chain couples TRBV28 to TRBJ2-1, with 7 nucleotides matching TRBD1. The CDR3 is 14 residues long. V shed 5 bases, J shed 8 bases, and the junction held 9 bases outside the gene matches. Germline-derived CDR1 and CDR2 are MDHEN and SYDVKM. In DNA form, the CDR3 reads TGTGCCAGCAGTCCAAGACAGGGTTGGGATGAGCAGTTCTTC. This gives the protein CASSPRQGWDEQFF.